Listed below are T cell receptor beta chains from one sample, sequenced in a study of blood T cell repertoires in COVID-19. Data came from immunoSEQ multiplex PCR; TCRdb stores just in-frame clones and leaves some out. This sample has tens of thousands of clones, with around 80% found just once. The specimen was peripheral blood. These receptors were obtained from a human donor in a cohort sampled during active COVID-19. The CDR3 runs from the conserved cysteine through the conserved F or W. The D gene is left open where the match is weak. Only some rows state a clone size, as once, few, many or a class for expanded clones.

. TRBJ1-1 TRBV10-3 . CAISEGGAWNTEAFF TGTGCCATCAGTGAGGGGGGGGCTTGGAACACTGAAGCTTTCTTT
. TRBJ2-7 TRBV5-6 . CASSVEASYEQYF TGTGCCAGCAGCGTGGAAGCGTCCTACGAGCAGTACTTC
. TRBJ2-7 TRBV7-2 . CASSLAGHSYEQYF TGTGCCAGCAGCTTAGCGGGGCACTCCTACGAGCAGTACTTC
TRBD1 TRBJ2-7 TRBV9 . CASSVDGQGFHEQYF TGTGCCAGCAGCGTAGATGGACAGGGGTTCCACGAGCAGTACTTC
TRBD2 TRBJ2-7 TRBV25-1 . CASSPPGTSISYEQYF TGTGCCAGCAGTCCGCCCGGGACTAGCATCTCCTACGAGCAGTACTTC
. TRBJ2-7 TRBV27 few CASSLLNRIAYEQYF TGTGCCAGCAGTTTATTGAACAGGATAGCCTACGAGCAGTACTTC
. TRBJ2-1 TRBV7-3 . CASTFSATGEQFF TGTGCCAGCACCTTCTCGGCCACCGGGGAGCAGTTCTTC
. TRBJ2-2 TRBV7-2 . CASSPTNANTGELFF TGTGCCAGCAGCCCTACTAACGCGAACACCGGGGAGCTGTTTTTT
. TRBJ2-7 TRBV25-1 . CASSDPNKSVLKPYEQYF TGTGCCAGCAGTGACCCTAATAAGTCCGTCTTAAAACCTTACGAGCAGTACTTC
. TRBJ2-7 TRBV6-4 few CASSLYGTRSYEQYF TGTGCCAGCAGCCTCTACGGGACTCGCTCCTACGAGCAGTACTTC
TRBD1 TRBJ1-1 TRBV6-5 . CASSLTTGITEAFF TGTGCCAGCAGTTTAACGACAGGGATCACTGAAGCTTTCTTT
. TRBJ1-4 TRBV28 . CASSLSQGTNEKLFF TGTGCCAGCAGTTTATCTCAGGGAACTAATGAAAAACTGTTTTTT
TRBD1 TRBJ1-2 TRBV6-6 . CASSPTGDYGYTF TGTGCCAGCAGCCCTACAGGGGACTATGGCTACACCTTC
. TRBJ2-2 TRBV19 . CASSIVAGELFF TGTGCCAGTAGTATAGTCGCCGGGGAGCTGTTTTTT
. TRBJ2-5 TRBV11-3 . CASTKGEWEETQYF TGTGCCAGCACCAAGGGGGAGTGGGAAGAGACCCAGTACTTC
. TRBJ2-2 TRBV9 . CASSSTVGSAGELFF TGTGCCAGCAGCTCGACGGTCGGGAGTGCCGGGGAGCTGTTTTTT
TRBD2 TRBJ2-3 TRBV4-2 . CASSLAGGPTDTQYF TGTGCCAGCAGCCTCGCGGGGGGTCCCACAGATACGCAGTATTTT
. TRBJ1-5 TRBV6-1 . CASSETAYSNQPQHF TGTGCCAGCAGTGAGACAGCATATAGCAATCAGCCCCAGCATTTT
TRBD1 TRBJ1-2 TRBV6-5 . CASSYQVRGRGGYTF TGTGCCAGCAGTTACCAAGTCAGGGGGCGAGGTGGCTACACCTTC
TRBD2 TRBJ2-7 TRBV6-2/TRBV6-3 many CASSPTGLAGVQYF TGTGCCAGCAGCCCCACGGGACTAGCGGGAGTGCAGTACTTC
TRBD2 TRBJ2-3 TRBV6-5 . CASDRTSDGTDTQYF TGTGCCAGCGACCGGACTAGCGATGGCACAGATACGCAGTATTTT
. TRBJ2-7 TRBV20-1 . CSASLSYEQYF TGCAGTGCTAGTCTGTCCTACGAGCAGTACTTC
. TRBJ2-7 TRBV11-1 . CASSRGQPYEQYF TGTGCCAGCAGCCGAGGACAGCCCTACGAGCAGTACTTC
TRBD1 TRBJ1-2 TRBV5-1 . CASSPQGGPDGYTF TGCGCCAGCAGCCCCCAGGGGGGTCCGGATGGCTACACCTTC
. TRBJ1-2 TRBV28 few CASRQNYGYTF TGTGCCAGCAGGCAGAACTATGGCTACACCTTC
. TRBJ2-5 TRBV3-1/TRBV3-2 . CASSQDLADQETQYF TGTGCCAGCAGCCAAGATCTGGCGGACCAAGAGACCCAGTACTTC
TRBD1 TRBJ2-7 TRBV28 few CASSIRTGVSYEQYF TGTGCCAGCAGTATTAGGACAGGGGTTTCCTACGAGCAGTACTTC
TRBD1 TRBJ2-2 TRBV19 few CASSLGTGGASGELFF TGTGCCAGTAGTCTGGGGACAGGGGGCGCTTCCGGGGAGCTGTTTTTT
. TRBJ2-5 TRBV5-1 . CASSYPGTGSVAGVSYQETQYF TGCGCCAGCAGCTACCCCGGGACAGGGTCTGTAGCGGGGGTTTCTTACCAAGAGACCCAGTACTTC
. TRBJ2-1 TRBV4-1 . CASSQGQVFQTSYNEQFF TGCGCCAGCAGCCAAGGGCAGGTTTTTCAAACCTCCTACAATGAGCAGTTCTTC
. TRBJ1-1 TRBV6-5 . CATLRADEAFF TGTGCCACCCTCAGGGCGGATGAAGCTTTCTTT
. TRBJ2-3 TRBV15 . CATSYVGRGTTDTQYF TGTGCCACCAGCTACGTGGGGCGGGGCACCACAGATACGCAGTATTTT
. TRBJ2-3 TRBV7-2 . CASSLSGLSTDTQYF TGTGCCAGCAGCCTTAGCGGACTCAGCACAGATACGCAGTATTTT
. TRBJ2-4 TRBV9 . CASSVGGDVAKNIQYF TGTGCCAGCAGCGTAGGGGGCGACGTAGCCAAAAACATTCAGTACTTC
TRBD1 TRBJ1-2 TRBV5-1 . CASSPGQGANYGYTF TGCGCCAGCAGCCCTGGACAGGGGGCTAACTATGGCTACACCTTC
TRBD2 TRBJ2-1 TRBV24-1 . CATSESGLADDNEQFF TGTGCCACCAGTGAATCGGGACTAGCAGACGACAATGAGCAGTTCTTC
. TRBJ1-1 TRBV6-5 . CASMGREKLNTEAFF TGTGCCAGCATGGGCAGGGAAAAGCTGAACACTGAAGCTTTCTTT
. TRBJ2-3 TRBV5-1 . CASSGVGASTDTQYF TGCGCCAGCAGTGGGGTGGGGGCTAGCACAGATACGCAGTATTTT
. TRBJ2-7 TRBV21-1 once CASGRGGIHEQYF TGTGCCAGCGGGAGGGGGGGGATCCACGAGCAGTACTTC
TRBD2 TRBJ2-5 TRBV9 . CASSVSGAGTQYF TGTGCCAGCAGCGTTAGCGGGGCGGGGACCCAGTACTTC
. TRBJ1-1 TRBV5-1 . CASSLSQARLTEAFF TGCGCCAGCAGCTTGTCCCAGGCACGTTTGACTGAAGCTTTCTTT
. TRBJ2-7 TRBV4-1 . CASSQEGDFYEQYF TGCGCCAGCAGCCAAGAGGGGGACTTCTACGAGCAGTACTTC
TRBD1 TRBJ1-5 TRBV19 . CASSMATGGFRQPQHF TGTGCCAGTAGTATGGCGACAGGGGGGTTCAGGCAGCCCCAGCATTTT
. TRBJ2-2 TRBV5-4 . CASSLVGPIGELFF TGTGCCAGCAGCTTGGTGGGCCCCATCGGGGAGCTGTTTTTT
. TRBJ1-6 TRBV6-1 few CASSERPGNSPLHF TGTGCCAGCAGTGAACGCCCAGGGAACTCACCCCTCCACTTT
TRBD1 TRBJ1-6 TRBV7-2 . CASSTRGQGSINSPLHF TGTGCCAGCAGCACAAGAGGACAGGGGAGTATTAATTCACCCCTCCACTTT
. TRBJ2-7 TRBV11-3 . CASSRRERPEYF TGTGCCAGCAGCCGAAGGGAGAGACCTGAGTACTTC
TRBD1 TRBJ2-7 TRBV7-3 . CASSWTGGETSGEQYF TGTGCCAGCAGCTGGACAGGGGGCGAAACAAGCGGCGAGCAGTACTTC
TRBD2 TRBJ2-1 TRBV24-1 . CATGTSGQDEQFF TGTGCCACTGGGACTAGCGGACAGGATGAGCAGTTCTTC
. TRBJ1-2 TRBV6-5 . CASSYGTGMGYTF TGTGCCAGCAGTTACGGAACAGGGATGGGCTACACCTTC
. TRBJ1-6 TRBV5-1 . CASSLDRFNNSPLHF TGCGCCAGCAGCTTGGACAGGTTTAATAATTCACCCCTCCACTTT
. TRBJ2-1 TRBV5-1 . CASRQGAGTSLMGEQFF TGCGCCAGCAGACAGGGGGCCGGGACTAGCCTGATGGGAGAGCAGTTCTTC
. TRBJ2-3 TRBV24-1 medium-sized CATSYGVGDTQYF TGTGCCACCAGTTACGGTGTCGGGGATACGCAGTATTTT
. TRBJ1-5 TRBV28 . CASGGWGGNQPQHF TGTGCCAGCGGGGGGTGGGGCGGAAATCAGCCCCAGCATTTT